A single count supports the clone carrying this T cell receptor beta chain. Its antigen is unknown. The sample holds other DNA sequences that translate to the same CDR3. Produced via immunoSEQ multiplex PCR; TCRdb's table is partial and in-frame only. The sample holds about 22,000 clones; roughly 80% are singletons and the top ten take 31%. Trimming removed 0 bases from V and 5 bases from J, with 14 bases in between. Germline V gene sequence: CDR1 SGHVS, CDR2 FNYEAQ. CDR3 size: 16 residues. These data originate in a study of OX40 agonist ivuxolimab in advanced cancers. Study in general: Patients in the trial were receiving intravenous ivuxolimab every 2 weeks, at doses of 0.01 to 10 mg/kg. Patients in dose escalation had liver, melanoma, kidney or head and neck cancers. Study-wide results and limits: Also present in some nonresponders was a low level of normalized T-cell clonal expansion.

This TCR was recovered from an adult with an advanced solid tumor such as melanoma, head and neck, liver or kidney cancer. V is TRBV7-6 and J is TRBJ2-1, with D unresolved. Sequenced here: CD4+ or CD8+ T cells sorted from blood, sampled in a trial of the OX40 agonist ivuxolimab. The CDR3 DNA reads TGTGCCAGCAGCTTAGCGATAGGGCAACCTAACAATGAGCAGTTCTTC. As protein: CASSLAIGQPNNEQFF.